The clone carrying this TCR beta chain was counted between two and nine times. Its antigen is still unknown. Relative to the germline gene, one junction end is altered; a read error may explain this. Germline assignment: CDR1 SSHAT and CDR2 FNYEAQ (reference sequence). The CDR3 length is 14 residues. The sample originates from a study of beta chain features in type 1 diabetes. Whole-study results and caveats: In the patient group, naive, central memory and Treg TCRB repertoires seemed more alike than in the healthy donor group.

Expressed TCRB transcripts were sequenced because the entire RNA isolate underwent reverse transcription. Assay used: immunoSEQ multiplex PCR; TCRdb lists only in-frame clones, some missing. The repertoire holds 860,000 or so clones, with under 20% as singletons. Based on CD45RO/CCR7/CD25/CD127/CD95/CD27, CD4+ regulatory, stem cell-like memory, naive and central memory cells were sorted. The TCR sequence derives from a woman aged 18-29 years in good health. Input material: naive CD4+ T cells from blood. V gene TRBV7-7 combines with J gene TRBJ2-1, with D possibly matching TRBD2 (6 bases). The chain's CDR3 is CASSPIADYNEQFF. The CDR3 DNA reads TGTGCTAGCAGCCCGATAGCGGACTACAATGAGCAGTTCTTC.